This T cell receptor (beta chain) originates from a study of PD-1 blockade in classical Hodgkin lymphoma. The overall study: Nivolumab dosed at 3 mg/kg went to patients intravenously every 2 weeks.

Time point in this sample: cycle 4 day 1 (C4D1), after 6 weeks of nivolumab. Autologous stem cell transplantation was followed by relapse in every patient, and brentuximab vedotin exposure varied. Here immunoSEQ multiplex PCR was the method, and the copy in TCRdb shows in-frame clones only, minus some. Found here are 99,000 or so clones, approximately 89% of them singletons; the top ten hold around a fifth. Notes on this clone: No antigen is known for it.

The CDR3 is 14 amino acids. With 4 bases clipped from V and 4 bases from J, the junction kept 6 bases outside the gene matches. In germline, CDR1 is SQVTM, CDR2 ANQGSEA. Findings and limits, study-wide: By cycle point C4D1, TCR diversity had risen significantly in CD4+ cells (but not CD8+ cells). The baseline diversity of complete responders showed similarity to that of newly diagnosed patients.

The sample was peripheral blood mononuclear cells (PBMCs), taken before the fourth cycle of nivolumab. The TCR sequence derives from a human donor with classical Hodgkin lymphoma. The rearrangement joins TRBV29-1 to TRBJ2-5, with 10 bases lining up with TRBD1. CDR3 amino acids: CSVGTGGLRETQYF. The CDR3, as DNA: TGCAGCGTTGGGACAGGGGGATTACGAGAGACCCAGTACTTC.